Below, 32 T cell receptor beta chains from the same sample are listed, as sequenced in a study of CD8+ T cells in alopecia areata. This sample's treatment: oral pan-JAK inhibitor, 5-10 mg twice daily. Extraction and reverse transcription of RNA yielded cDNA as the sequencing template. Clones were sequenced by immunoSEQ multiplex PCR, and TCRdb holds only the in-frame ones, with some missing. This table holds 200,000 to 250,000 clones, 55% to 70% found once. The specimen was CD4+ T cells sorted from blood, collected at week 4, from a patient treated with tofacitinib. These receptors all stem from a human donor with alopecia areata.

The chain combines TRBV5-1 with TRBJ1-1; D gene uncertain. This CDR3 is built from 15 residues. Germline CDR1 reads SGHRS; CDR2 reads YFSETQ. Trimming removed 0 bases at V and 3 bases at J, with 12 bases between. DNA for the CDR3: TGCGCCAGCAGCTTGGAAAGTGGCGGGTACACTGAAGCTTTCTTT. It is translated as CASSLESGGYTEAFF.

The CDR3 nucleotides read TGTGCCAGCAGTGAAGGGTATTCACCCCTCCACTTT. Translating gives CASSEGYSPLHF. The chain recombines TRBV2 with TRBJ1-6; D unresolved. This CDR3 region has 12 residues. With 1 base removed from V and 8 bases from J, the gap between germline ends came to 3 bases. Germline CDR1 SNHLY, CDR2 FYNNEI. Supplemented by reference TRBV2 and TRBJ1-6, the full variable domain reads EPEVTQTPSHQVTQMGQEVILRCVPISNHLYFYWYRQILGQKVEFLVSFYNNEISEKSEIFDDQFSVERPDGSNFTLKIRSTKLEDSAMYFCASSEGYSPLHFGNGTRLTVT.

J is TRBJ1-5 and V is TRBV2; D is unclear. The CDR3 is 14 amino acids. CDR1 is SNHLY, CDR2 FYNNEI, per germline. V lost 6 bases, J lost 1 base, and 10 bases lay in between. CDR3 residues: CASSGRESNQPQHF. The CDR3 DNA is TGTGCCAGCAGCGGTCGGGAAAGCAATCAGCCCCAGCATTTT.

This sequence joins TRBV27 and TRBJ1-2; the D gene is possibly TRBD1 (5 bases). This CDR3 spans 13 amino acids. The V and J ends lost 2 bases and 2 bases respectively, with 6 bases between them. Germline V lookup: CDR1 MNHEY, CDR2 SMNVEV (reference sequence). This CDR3 is CASSLRGNYGYTF. The CDR3 DNA follows: TGTGCCAGCAGTTTACGGGGGAACTATGGCTACACCTTC.

The sample holds one count of this clone. This chain links TRBV11-3 with TRBJ1-2; TRBD1 matches 8 bases. The V and J ends lost 2 bases and 2 bases, in that order; junction bases with no gene match: 10. There are 17 residues in the CDR3. Germline-derived CDR1 and CDR2 are SGHNT and YENEEA. CDR3 DNA: TGTGCCAGCAGCTTACCGCCCGACAGGGGAGGGAACTATGGCTACACCTTC. This codes for CASSLPPDRGGNYGYTF. Using reference TRBV11-3 and TRBJ1-2 for the parts outside the CDR3, the full variable domain is EAGVVQSPRYKIIEKKQPVAFWCNPISGHNTLYWYLQNLGQGPELLIRYENEEAVDDSQLPKDRFSAERLKGVDSTLKIQPAELGDSAVYLCASSLPPDRGGNYGYTFGSGTRLTVV.

The chain joins TRBV5-4 to TRBJ1-2; D is uncertain. The CDR3 is made up of 15 amino acids. Trimming took 5 bases from V and 0 from J, leaving 14 bases between them. In germline, CDR1 is SGHNT, CDR2 YYREEE (reference sequence). In DNA form, the CDR3 reads TGTGCCAGCAGTTCGGAAAAAGCGGCTAACTATGGCTACACCTTC. Protein product: CASSSEKAANYGYTF.

This rearrangement joins TRBV23-1 to TRBJ2-5, with 8 bases fitting TRBD1. TRBV23-1 carries the ORF label, with uncertain function. There are 18 residues in the CDR3. J was trimmed by 5 bases and V by 3 bases; bases with no gene match: 17. CDR3 sequence reads: CASSHSPSDRDGGETQYF. The CDR3 DNA reads TGCGCCAGCAGTCATTCACCCTCGGACAGGGATGGAGGGGAGACCCAGTACTTC.

CDR3 bases: TGTGCCAGCAGCCCCAGGGACAGGGGAAGCTATGGCTACACCTTC. This translates into CASSPRDRGSYGYTF. The J gene is TRBJ1-2, the V gene TRBV7-9; TRBD1 matches at 10 bases. The V and J ends lost 5 bases and 4 bases, in that order; junction bases with no gene match: 7. CDR1 is SEHNR and CDR2 is FQNEAQ in the germline V gene (reference sequence). The CDR3 is 15 amino acids.

V usage is TRBV27 and J usage is TRBJ1-5; 8 bases agree with TRBD1. The CDR3 consists of 18 residues. V lost 4 bases, J lost 0 bases, and 11 bases stayed unmatched. Looked up from germline, CDR1 is MNHEY and CDR2 is SMNVEV (reference sequence). The CDR3 sequence is CASSYGFPGTGSNQPQHF. The DNA for the CDR3 is TGTGCCAGCAGTTACGGATTTCCCGGGACAGGTAGCAATCAGCCCCAGCATTTT.

The V gene is TRBV10-3, the J gene TRBJ2-3; 14 bases align to TRBD2. V trimming: 5 bases; J trimming: 2 bases; junction bases outside the gene matches: 12. Germline CDR1 is ENHRY and CDR2 is SYGVKD. The CDR3 is made up of 19 amino acids. CDR3 DNA: TGTGCCATCAGTTCCGGATCAGGGACTAGCGGGGGAGCCACAGATACGCAGTATTTT. Its translation is CAISSGSGTSGGATDTQYF.

The chain uses TRBV11-2 and TRBJ2-5; D possibly matches TRBD1 or TRBD2 (5 bases each). Germline-derived CDR1 and CDR2 are SGHAT and FQNNGV. The CDR3 has 12 amino acids. Trimming left V 5 bases short and J 5 bases short, with 9 bases between. CDR3 loop: CASSRWGETQYF. CDR3 bases: TGTGCCAGCAGCCGATGGGGGGAGACCCAGTACTTC.

This chain joins TRBV30 and TRBJ2-1; no definite D call. V was shortened by 1 base and J by 7 bases, with 11 bases between the two germline ends. Germline CDR1 and CDR2: GTSNPN and SVGIG (reference sequence). The CDR3 covers 13 residues. The chain's CDR3 is CAWSANLINEQFF. For the CDR3, the DNA is TGTGCCTGGAGTGCTAATCTAATTAATGAGCAGTTCTTC.

This clone was detected once. The DNA for the CDR3 is TGTGCCAGCAGTGGGCTCTACGGGGAGCTGTTTTTT. It yields the protein CASSGLYGELFF. The genes are TRBV2 and TRBJ2-2; D unclear. CDR3 length: 12 residues. Germline V gene sequence: CDR1 SNHLY, CDR2 FYNNEI. The V gene lost 4 bases and the J gene lost 7 bases, with 7 bases spanning the gap.

V usage is TRBV5-1 and J usage is TRBJ2-3; 11 bases match TRBD1. The germline V gene encodes CDR1 SGHRS and CDR2 YFSETQ. The CDR3 spans 15 residues. The J segment lost 6 bases and the V segment lost 4 bases, leaving 7 bases of the junction unmatched. The CDR3 sequence: CASSPSGQGVDTQYF. The CDR3 coding sequence is TGCGCCAGCAGCCCCTCGGGACAGGGGGTTGATACGCAGTATTTT.

The V call is TRBV7-9, the J call TRBJ2-3; no definite D call. Germline V gene lookup returns CDR1 SEHNR and CDR2 FQNEAQ (reference sequence). The CDR3 is 15 residues long. V shed 4 bases and J shed 3 bases, with 14 bases lying between them. CDR3 sequence (DNA): TGTGCCAGCAGCTCCCGGACCAGCCAGACAGATACGCAGTATTTT. Amino acid sequence: CASSSRTSQTDTQYF.

The J gene is TRBJ1-5, the V gene TRBV19, with 7 bases that match TRBD1. The length of the CDR3 is 17 residues. The germline gives CDR1 LNHDA, CDR2 SQIVND (reference sequence). J gave up 4 bases and V 4 bases, and 13 bases lay outside the gene matches. The CDR3 loop reads CASSTDRVGGLNQPQHF. Here the CDR3 DNA reads TGTGCCAGTAGTACCGACAGGGTCGGGGGCCTAAATCAGCCCCAGCATTTT.

Notes on this clone: This same CDR3 is encoded by further DNA sequences in the sample. This rearrangement joins TRBV4-2 to TRBJ2-7; D not certain. V lost 1 base and J lost 1, with 8 bases in between. The CDR3 loop spans 14 amino acids. Germline V lookup: CDR1 LGHNA, CDR2 YNFKEQ. The CDR3 coding sequence is TGTGCCAGCAGCCAAGGGTCAGGATCCTACGAGCAGTACTTC. Translation: CASSQGSGSYEQYF.

The chain is built from TRBV6-6 and TRBJ1-6; D is unresolved. Germline V CDR1 and CDR2: MNHNY, SVGAGI (reference sequence). The CDR3 extends over 14 amino acids. Trimming shortened V by 0 bases and J by 10 bases, and 10 bases separated the two germline ends. For the CDR3, the DNA is TGTGCCAGCAGTTACTCGGGGTCCGGGTCACCCCTCCACTTT. Its protein is CASSYSGSGSPLHF.

This clone has a handful of counts. This sequence joins TRBV7-9 and TRBJ1-1; 7 bases are a match to TRBD1. Germline V gene data show CDR1 as SEHNR and CDR2 as FQNEAQ (reference sequence). The V gene end was trimmed by 2 bases and the J gene end by 1 base; junction bases not matched to a gene: 1. The CDR3 runs 14 residues. CDR3 bases: TGTGCCAGCAGCTTAAGGGGGCCGAACACTGAAGCTTTCTTT. It translates to CASSLRGPNTEAFF.

The CDR3 loop reads CASSLRLAGHEQYF. The CDR3 coding sequence is TGTGCCAGCAGCTTACGCCTAGCGGGACACGAGCAGTACTTC. The chain joins TRBV11-2 to TRBJ2-7; 9 nucleotides line up with TRBD2. After removal of 2 bases from V and 5 bases from J, the junction contained 4 bases not matched to a gene. The CDR3 length is 14 residues. Germline V gene data show CDR1 as SGHAT and CDR2 as FQNNGV.

This chain links TRBV27 with TRBJ2-6; D may be TRBD2 (5 bases). The CDR3 sequence is 15 residues long. Trimming shortened V by 7 bases and J by 2 bases, and 12 bases separated the two germline ends. In germline, CDR1 is MNHEY, CDR2 SMNVEV (reference sequence). CDR3 residues: CASKGNSAGANVLTF. The CDR3 DNA reads as TGTGCCAGCAAGGGAAATAGCGCTGGGGCCAACGTCCTGACTTTC.

Turning to this clone: Other DNA sequences in this sample translate to the same CDR3. The chain couples TRBV4-3 to TRBJ2-5; no clear D gene. Germline V gene sequence: CDR1 LGHNA, CDR2 YSLEER. CDR3 length: 13 residues. V shed 0 bases and J shed 0 bases, with 2 bases lying between them. This CDR3 reads CASSQEYQETQYF. CDR3 nucleotide sequence: TGCGCCAGCAGCCAAGAGTACCAAGAGACCCAGTACTTC.

The chain uses TRBV4-1 and TRBJ2-1; 7 nucleotides agree with TRBD1. After removal of 1 base from V and 7 bases from J, the junction contained 13 bases not matched to a gene. The CDR3 length is 17 residues. Germline CDR1 reads MGHRA; CDR2 reads YSYEKL. Written as DNA, the CDR3 is TGCGCCAGCAGCCAAGTCGAACCCCAGGGGGTGCTGAATGAGCAGTTCTTC. Translation: CASSQVEPQGVLNEQFF.

This clone came up a few times. The V call is TRBV28, the J call TRBJ2-5; TRBD1 matches at 9 bases. Per the germline V gene, CDR1 is MDHEN and CDR2 is SYDVKM. V was pared by 10 bases and J by 3 bases, with 15 bases of the junction left unmatched. This CDR3 has 16 amino acids. The CDR3 reads CATRRGGQGGEETQYF. The CDR3 nucleotides are TGTGCCACCCGACGAGGGGGACAGGGTGGGGAAGAGACCCAGTACTTC.

The CDR3: CAWTLGAGYTF. DNA for the CDR3: TGTGCCTGGACGTTGGGGGCTGGCTACACCTTC. The chain combines TRBV30 with TRBJ1-2; tentatively, D is TRBD1 (6 bases). Germline V gene sequence: CDR1 GTSNPN, CDR2 SVGIG (reference sequence). This CDR3 region has 11 residues. The V and J ends lost 4 bases and 7 bases respectively, with 10 bases between them.

This clone was seen a handful of times. V usage is TRBV4-1 and J usage is TRBJ1-3, with TRBD1 matching over 9 bases. The CDR3 contains 16 residues. With 3 bases clipped from V and 4 bases from J, the junction kept 7 bases outside the gene matches. Germline CDR1 MGHRA, CDR2 YSYEKL. Here the CDR3 reads CASSQNLQGAGNTIYF. The CDR3 DNA reads as TGCGCCAGCAGCCAGAATCTACAGGGGGCCGGAAACACCATATATTTT.

J is TRBJ2-2 and V is TRBV11-2, with 8 positions matching TRBD2. The CDR3 extends over 15 amino acids. The ends lost 3 bases at V and 3 bases at J; junction bases unmatched: 3. Germline CDR1 reads SGHAT; CDR2 reads FQNNGV. CDR3 amino acids: CASSFGGVYTGELFF. Written as DNA, the CDR3 is TGTGCCAGCAGCTTCGGGGGGGTGTACACCGGGGAGCTGTTTTTT.

The rearrangement joins TRBV5-6 to TRBJ2-7, with 7 bases fitting TRBD2. V gave up 0 bases and J gave up 0 bases; unmatched junction bases: 6. This CDR3 is built from 16 residues. The germline gives CDR1 SGHDT, CDR2 YYEEEE. This CDR3 reads CASSLAGGGPSYEQYF. The CDR3 DNA is TGTGCCAGCAGCTTGGCCGGCGGGGGACCCTCCTACGAGCAGTACTTC. Full variable domain (missing parts from reference TRBV5-6 and TRBJ2-7): DAGVTQSPTHLIKTRGQQVTLRCSPKSGHDTVSWYQQALGQGPQFIFQYYEEEERQRGNFPDRFSGHQFPNYSSELNVNALLLGDSALYLCASSLAGGGPSYEQYFGPGTRLTVT.

J is TRBJ2-5 and V is TRBV29-1, with 7 bases fitting TRBD2. CDR3 length: 15 residues. CDR1 is SQVTM, CDR2 ANQGSEA, per germline. V was clipped by 7 bases and J by 1 base; unmatched bases: 12. The CDR3 is CSARGDLAAQETQYF. The CDR3 DNA sequence: TGCAGCGCTCGGGGGGATTTGGCGGCCCAAGAGACCCAGTACTTC. Using reference TRBV29-1 and TRBJ2-5 for the parts outside the CDR3, the full variable domain is SAVISQKPSRDICQRGTSLTIQCQVDSQVTMMFWYRQQPGQSLTLIATANQGSEATYESGFVIDKFPISRPNLTFSTLTVSNMSPEDSSIYLCSARGDLAAQETQYFGPGTRLLVL.

The chain is built from TRBV7-9 and TRBJ1-6; D ambiguous. Germline V lookup: CDR1 SEHNR, CDR2 FQNEAQ (reference sequence). V was trimmed by 2 bases and J by 10 bases, leaving 12 bases between them. The CDR3 is 14 residues long. The CDR3 DNA follows: TGTGCCAGCAGCTTATCAGGAGGGTACTCACCCCTCCACTTT. Its protein product is CASSLSGGYSPLHF.

This chain uses TRBV4-3 with TRBJ2-6; D may be TRBD1 or TRBD2 (7 bases each). Germline V CDR1 and CDR2: LGHNA, YSLEER. The CDR3 runs to 18 residues. Trimming cost V 0 bases and J 1 base, with 13 bases left between them. The CDR3 nucleotides are TGCGCCAGCAGCCAAGAGGGGAGGGGGCGGTCTGGGGCCAACGTCCTGACTTTC. Its translation: CASSQEGRGRSGANVLTF.

V and J are TRBV5-1 and TRBJ2-5; 10 nucleotides line up with TRBD2. This CDR3 comprises 16 residues. Germline trimming cut 7 bases from V and 4 bases from J; bases unmatched to any gene: 13. Germline V lookup: CDR1 SGHRS, CDR2 YFSETQ. The CDR3 DNA reads TGCGCCAGCGACCCTCGGGGAAGCGGGGGGGGAGAGACCCAGTACTTC. It encodes CASDPRGSGGGETQYF.